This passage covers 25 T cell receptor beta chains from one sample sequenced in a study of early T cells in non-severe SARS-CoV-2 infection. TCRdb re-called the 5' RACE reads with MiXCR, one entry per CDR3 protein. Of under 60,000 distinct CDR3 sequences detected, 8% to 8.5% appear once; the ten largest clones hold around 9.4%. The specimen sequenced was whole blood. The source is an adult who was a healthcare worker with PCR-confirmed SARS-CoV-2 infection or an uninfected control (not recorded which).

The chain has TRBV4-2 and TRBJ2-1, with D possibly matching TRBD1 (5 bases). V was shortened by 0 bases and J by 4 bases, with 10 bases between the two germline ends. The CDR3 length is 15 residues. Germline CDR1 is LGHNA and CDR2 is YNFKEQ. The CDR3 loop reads CASSQDRDMYNEQFF. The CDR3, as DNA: TGTGCCAGCAGCCAAGACAGGGATATGTACAATGAGCAGTTCTTC.

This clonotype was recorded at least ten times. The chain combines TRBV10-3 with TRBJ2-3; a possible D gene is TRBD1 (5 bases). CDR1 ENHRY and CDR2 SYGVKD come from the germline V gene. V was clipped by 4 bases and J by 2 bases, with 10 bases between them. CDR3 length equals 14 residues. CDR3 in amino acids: CAISGGINTDTQYF. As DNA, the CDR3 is TGTGCCATCAGTGGGGGCATCAACACAGATACGCAGTATTTT.

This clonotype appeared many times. CDR3 loop: CSGAAVVHNSPLHF. The CDR3 DNA follows: TGCAGCGGGGCAGCGGTTGTCCATAATTCACCCCTCCACTTT. The chain has TRBV29-1 and TRBJ1-6, with D uncertain. The CDR3 is 14 residues long. The germline CDR1 and CDR2 sequences are SQVTM and ANQGSEA. Trimming stripped 7 bases from V and 5 bases from J, with 15 bases between.

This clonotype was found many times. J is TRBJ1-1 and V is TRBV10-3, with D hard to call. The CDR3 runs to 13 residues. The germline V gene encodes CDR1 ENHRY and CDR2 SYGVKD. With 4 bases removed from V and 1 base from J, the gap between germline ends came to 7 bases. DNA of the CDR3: TGTGCCATCAGTGTTCTGGGGAACACTGAAGCTTTCTTT. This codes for CAISVLGNTEAFF.

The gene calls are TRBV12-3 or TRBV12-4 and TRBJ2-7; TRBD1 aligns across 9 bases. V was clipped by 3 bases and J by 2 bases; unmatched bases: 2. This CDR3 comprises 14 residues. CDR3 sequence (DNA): TGTGCCAGCAGTTTTAGACAGGGGGCCTACGAGCAGTACTTC. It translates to CASSFRQGAYEQYF.

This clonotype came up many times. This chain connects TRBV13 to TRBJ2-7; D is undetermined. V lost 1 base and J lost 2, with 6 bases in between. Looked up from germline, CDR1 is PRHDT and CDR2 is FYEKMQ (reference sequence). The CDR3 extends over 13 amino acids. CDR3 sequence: CASSLVQTYEQYF. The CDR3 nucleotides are TGTGCCAGCAGCTTAGTCCAGACCTACGAGCAGTACTTC.

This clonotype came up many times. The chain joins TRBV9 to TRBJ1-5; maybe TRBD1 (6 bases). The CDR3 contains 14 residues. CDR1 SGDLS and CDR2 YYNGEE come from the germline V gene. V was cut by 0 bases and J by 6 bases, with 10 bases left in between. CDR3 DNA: TGTGCCAGCAGCGTAGCGAAGGACAGTCAGCCCCAGCATTTT. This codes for CASSVAKDSQPQHF.

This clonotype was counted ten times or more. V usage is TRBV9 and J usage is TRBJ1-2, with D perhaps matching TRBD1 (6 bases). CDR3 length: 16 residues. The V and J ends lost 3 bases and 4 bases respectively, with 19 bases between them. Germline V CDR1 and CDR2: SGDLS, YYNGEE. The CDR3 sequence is CASSDRNRQAFYGYTF. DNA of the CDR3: TGTGCCAGCAGCGACCGGAATCGACAGGCTTTCTATGGCTACACCTTC.

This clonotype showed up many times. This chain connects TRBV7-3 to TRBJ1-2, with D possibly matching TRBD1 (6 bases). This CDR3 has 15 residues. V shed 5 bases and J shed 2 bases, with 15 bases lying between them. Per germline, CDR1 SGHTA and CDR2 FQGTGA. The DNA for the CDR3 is TGTGCCAGCAGCCCCTTTTCTGGGGGCAACTATGGCTACACCTTC. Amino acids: CASSPFSGGNYGYTF. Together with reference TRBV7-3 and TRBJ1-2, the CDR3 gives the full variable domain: GAGVSQTPSNKVTEKGKYVELRCDPISGHTALYWYRQSLGQGPEFLIYFQGTGAADDSGLPNDRFFAVRPEGSVSTLKIQRTERGDSAVYLCASSPFSGGNYGYTFGSGTRLTVV.

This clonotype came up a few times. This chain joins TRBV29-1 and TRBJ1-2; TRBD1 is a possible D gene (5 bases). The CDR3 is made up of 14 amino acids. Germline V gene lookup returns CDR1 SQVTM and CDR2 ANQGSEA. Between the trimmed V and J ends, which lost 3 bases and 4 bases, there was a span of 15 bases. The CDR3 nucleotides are TGCAGCGTTGACCTGGGGACTAGGAGCTATGGCTACACCTTC. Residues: CSVDLGTRSYGYTF.

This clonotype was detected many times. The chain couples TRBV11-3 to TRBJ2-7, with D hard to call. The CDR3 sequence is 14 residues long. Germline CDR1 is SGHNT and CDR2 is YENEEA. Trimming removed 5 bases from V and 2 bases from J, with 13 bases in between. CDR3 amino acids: CASSLSDTPYEQYF. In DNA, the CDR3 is TGTGCCAGCAGCCTATCCGACACACCCTACGAGCAGTACTTC.

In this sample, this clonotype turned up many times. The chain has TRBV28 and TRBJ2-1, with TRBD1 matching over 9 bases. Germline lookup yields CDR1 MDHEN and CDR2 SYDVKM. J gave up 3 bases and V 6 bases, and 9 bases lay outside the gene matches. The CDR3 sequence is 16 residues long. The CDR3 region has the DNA TGTGCCAGCAGCTCCGGGACAGGGACTTTCTACAATGAGCAGTTCTTC. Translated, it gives CASSSGTGTFYNEQFF.

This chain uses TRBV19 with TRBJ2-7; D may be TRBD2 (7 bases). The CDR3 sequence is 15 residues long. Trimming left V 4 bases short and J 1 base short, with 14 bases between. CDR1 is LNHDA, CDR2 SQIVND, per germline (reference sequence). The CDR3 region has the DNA TGTGCCAGTAGTACTATAGGGGGGGGATCCTACGAGCAGTACTTC. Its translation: CASSTIGGGSYEQYF.

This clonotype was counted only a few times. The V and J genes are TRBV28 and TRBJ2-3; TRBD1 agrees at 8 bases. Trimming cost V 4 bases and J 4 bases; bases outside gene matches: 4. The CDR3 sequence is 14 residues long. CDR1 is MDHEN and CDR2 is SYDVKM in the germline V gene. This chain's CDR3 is CASSSYRGADTQYF. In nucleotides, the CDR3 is TGTGCCAGCAGTTCCTACAGGGGGGCAGATACGCAGTATTTT. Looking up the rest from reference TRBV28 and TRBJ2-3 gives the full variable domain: DVKVTQSSRYLVKRTGEKVFLECVQDMDHENMFWYRQDPGLGLRLIYFSYDVKMKEKGDIPEGYSVSREKKERFSLILESASTNQTSMYLCASSSYRGADTQYFGPGTRLTVL.

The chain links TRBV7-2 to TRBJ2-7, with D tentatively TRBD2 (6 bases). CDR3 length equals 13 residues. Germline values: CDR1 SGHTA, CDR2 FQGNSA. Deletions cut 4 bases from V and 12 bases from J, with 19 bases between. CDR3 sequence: CASSSTGTPLTYF. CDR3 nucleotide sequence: TGTGCCAGCAGCTCAACCGGGACTCCACTAACGTACTTC.

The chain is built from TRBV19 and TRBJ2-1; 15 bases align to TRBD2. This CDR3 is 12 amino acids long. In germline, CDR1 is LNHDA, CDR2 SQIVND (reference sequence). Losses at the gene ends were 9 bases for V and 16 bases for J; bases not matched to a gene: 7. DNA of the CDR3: TGTGCCAGCTCCGGACTAGCGGGAGGGCCTTTCTTC. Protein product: CASSGLAGGPFF.

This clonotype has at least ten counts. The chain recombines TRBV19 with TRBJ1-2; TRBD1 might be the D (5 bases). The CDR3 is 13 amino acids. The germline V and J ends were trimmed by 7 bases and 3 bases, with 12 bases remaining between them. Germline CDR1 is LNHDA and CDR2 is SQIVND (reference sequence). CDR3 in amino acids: CASTGRVHYGYTF. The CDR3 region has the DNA TGTGCCAGTACTGGCAGGGTCCACTATGGCTACACCTTC.

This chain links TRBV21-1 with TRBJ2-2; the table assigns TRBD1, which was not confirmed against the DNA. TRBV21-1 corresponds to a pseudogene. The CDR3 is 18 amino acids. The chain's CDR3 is CASSKGPITGGRTGELFF. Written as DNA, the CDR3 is TGTGCCAGCAGCAAAGGTCCGATTACAGGGGGCAGGACCGGGGAGCTGTTTTTT.

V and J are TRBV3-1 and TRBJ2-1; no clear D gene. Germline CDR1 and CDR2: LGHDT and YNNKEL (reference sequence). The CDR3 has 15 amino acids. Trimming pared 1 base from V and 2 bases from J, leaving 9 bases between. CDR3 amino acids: CASSQGGGAYNEQFF. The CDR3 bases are TGTGCCAGCAGCCAAGGCGGCGGAGCCTACAATGAGCAGTTCTTC.

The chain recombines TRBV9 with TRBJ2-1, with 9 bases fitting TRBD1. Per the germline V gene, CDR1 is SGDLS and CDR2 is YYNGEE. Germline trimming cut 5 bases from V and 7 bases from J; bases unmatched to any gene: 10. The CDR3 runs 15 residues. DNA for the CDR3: TGTGCCAGCAGTGCCAGTGGACAGGGGAGGAATGAGCAGTTCTTC. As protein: CASSASGQGRNEQFF.

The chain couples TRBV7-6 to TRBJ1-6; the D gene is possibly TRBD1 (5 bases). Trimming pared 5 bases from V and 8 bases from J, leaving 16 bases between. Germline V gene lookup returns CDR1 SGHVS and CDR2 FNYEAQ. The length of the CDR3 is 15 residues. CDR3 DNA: TGTGCCAGCAGCCTAAGTTCCTGGGGGGATTCACCCCTCCACTTT. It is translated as CASSLSSWGDSPLHF.

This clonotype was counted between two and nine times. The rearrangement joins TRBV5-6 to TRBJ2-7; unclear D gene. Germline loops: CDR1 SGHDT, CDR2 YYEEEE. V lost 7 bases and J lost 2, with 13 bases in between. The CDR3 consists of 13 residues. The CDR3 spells CASVMAGAYEQYF. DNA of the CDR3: TGTGCCAGCGTCATGGCAGGAGCCTACGAGCAGTACTTC.

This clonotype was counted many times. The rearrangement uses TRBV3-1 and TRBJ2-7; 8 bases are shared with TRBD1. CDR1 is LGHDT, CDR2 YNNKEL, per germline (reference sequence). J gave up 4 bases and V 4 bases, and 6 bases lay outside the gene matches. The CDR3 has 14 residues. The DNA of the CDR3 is TGTGCCAGCAGCCTAGGACAGGGATTATACGAGCAGTACTTC. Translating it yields CASSLGQGLYEQYF.

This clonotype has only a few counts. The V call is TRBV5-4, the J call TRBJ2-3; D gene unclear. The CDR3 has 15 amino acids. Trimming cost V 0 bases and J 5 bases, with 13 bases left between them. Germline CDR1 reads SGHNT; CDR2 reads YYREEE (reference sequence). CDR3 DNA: TGTGCCAGCAGCTTGGCGGGCAGTGCCGGAGATACGCAGTATTTT. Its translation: CASSLAGSAGDTQYF.

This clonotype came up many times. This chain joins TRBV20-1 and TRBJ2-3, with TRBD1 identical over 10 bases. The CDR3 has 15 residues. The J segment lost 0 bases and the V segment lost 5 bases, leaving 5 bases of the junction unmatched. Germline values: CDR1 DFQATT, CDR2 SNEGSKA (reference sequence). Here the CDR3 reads CSAEGQGSSTDTQYF. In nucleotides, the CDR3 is TGCAGTGCTGAGGGACAGGGGAGTAGCACAGATACGCAGTATTTT.